Presented here are 13 T cell receptor beta chains from one specimen sequenced in a study of blood T cells in healthy people across ages. For the second PCR, which ran for roughly 7 to 11 cycles, a sample-barcoded 5' primer and a J-beta primer mix were used. MiXCR, applied by TCRdb to the 5' RACE reads, yields one record per CDR3 protein. The sample lists around 1,000,000 distinct CDR3 sequences, approximately 38% occurring once. Sequencing was performed on blood. Receptor source: a man aged 18 to 35 in good health.

In this sample, this clonotype turned up a few times. The rearrangement links TRBV5-1 to TRBJ2-7; D uncertain. V was pared by 1 base and J by 7 bases, with 15 bases between. Germline-derived CDR1 and CDR2 are SGHRS and YFSETQ. This CDR3 is 14 amino acids long. The CDR3 DNA is TGCGCCAGCAGCTTGCTGGCGGATAACAATGAGCAGTACTTC. Its translation: CASSLLADNNEQYF.

The gene calls are TRBV6-2 or TRBV6-3 and TRBJ1-5, with D possibly TRBD1 on 5 matching bases. V lost 2 bases and J 6 bases, leaving 14 bases between the germline ends. The CDR3 is made up of 15 amino acids. The germline V gene has CDR1 MNHEY and CDR2 SVGEGT. CDR3 protein: CASSYVGQGGQPQHF. As DNA, the CDR3 is TGTGCCAGCAGTTACGTCGGGCAGGGAGGTCAGCCCCAGCATTTT.

This clonotype was seen only a few times. The chain recombines TRBV11-2 with TRBJ2-1; TRBD1 is a possible D gene (5 bases). The CDR3 length is 16 residues. Trimming removed 1 base at V and 2 bases at J, with 12 bases between. Germline V gene lookup returns CDR1 SGHAT and CDR2 FQNNGV. The CDR3, as DNA: TGTGCCAGCAGCTTAGCCAGCAGGGATCCCTACAATGAGCAGTTCTTC. Residues: CASSLASRDPYNEQFF.

The chain links TRBV28 to TRBJ1-1; possibly TRBD1 for D (5 bases). V lost 5 bases, J lost 11 bases, and 24 bases lay in between. Germline CDR1 and CDR2: MDHEN and SYDVKM. The CDR3 totals 15 residues. CDR3 coding DNA: TGTGCCAGCAGTCCCCCGGGGCCCCAAACTGCCGTGGCTTTCTTT. Translation: CASSPPGPQTAVAFF. The full variable domain, its missing parts supplied by reference TRBV28 and TRBJ1-1, is DVKVTQSSRYLVKRTGEKVFLECVQDMDHENMFWYRQDPGLGLRLIYFSYDVKMKEKGDIPEGYSVSREKKERFSLILESASTNQTSMYLCASSPPGPQTAVAFFGQGTRLTVV.

Details on this clonotype: Given a much more abundant clone one base away, this may be a read error. CDR3: CNVEGLAGFYEQYF. The CDR3 DNA follows: TGCAACGTTGAAGGACTAGCGGGGTTCTACGAGCAGTACTTC. The V gene is TRBV29-1, the J gene TRBJ2-4; 12 bases line up with TRBD2. The DNA end lines up better with TRBJ2-7; the J call may be wrong. This CDR3 is 14 amino acids long. The germline V gene has CDR1 SQVTM and CDR2 ANQGSEA.

This CDR3 reads CSASGGRDINEQFF. CDR3 in DNA: TGCAGTGCTAGCGGGGGGCGCGATATCAATGAGCAGTTCTTC. The chain joins TRBV20-1 to TRBJ2-1; the D gene is possibly TRBD2 (7 bases). The germline gives CDR1 DFQATT, CDR2 SNEGSKA (reference sequence). This CDR3 spans 14 amino acids. V was clipped by 3 bases and J by 6 bases, with 15 bases between them.

For the CDR3, the DNA is TGTGCCATCAGTGAGTTGTCCACCGGGGAGCTGTTTTTT. Translating gives CAISELSTGELFF. The chain links TRBV10-3 to TRBJ2-2, with unresolved D. V lost 1 base and J 4 bases, leaving 4 bases between the germline ends. Germline CDR1 is ENHRY and CDR2 is SYGVKD. The length of the CDR3 is 13 residues.

The chain has TRBV2 and TRBJ1-3; D remains unclear. The CDR3 has 14 residues. V lost 1 base, J lost 2 bases, and 6 bases lay in between. Per germline, CDR1 SNHLY and CDR2 FYNNEI. The CDR3 nucleotides read TGTGCCAGCAGTGAAGACCCCGCTGGAAACACCATATATTTT. Protein product: CASSEDPAGNTIYF.

CDR3 nucleotide sequence: TGTGCCAGCAGTTGGGGGACTTCCACAGATACGCAGTATTTT. Its protein product is CASSWGTSTDTQYF. The chain carries TRBV6-2 or TRBV6-3 and TRBJ2-3; perhaps TRBD2 as D (6 bases). Germline V gives CDR1 MNHEY, CDR2 SVGEGT. V was cut by 4 bases and J by 2 bases, with 10 bases left in between. This CDR3 has 14 residues.

CDR3 residues: CSVAGPLFGGYTF. The CDR3 nucleotides read TGCAGCGTTGCAGGACCCCTCTTTGGGGGCTACACCTTC. This sequence joins TRBV29-1 and TRBJ1-2; D unclear. Trimming took off 4 bases at V and 8 bases at J, with 17 bases between the two ends. The length of the CDR3 is 13 residues. Germline lookup yields CDR1 SQVTM and CDR2 ANQGSEA.

Only a few counts were recorded for this clonotype. For the CDR3, the DNA is TGTGCCAGCAGACTGAAATTCTCTGGGGGGGGCAACCCTTGGGATGAGCAGTTCTTC. This encodes CASRLKFSGGGNPWDEQFF. The chain uses TRBV6-1 and TRBJ2-1; weak D call: TRBD2 (7 bases). The germline V and J ends were trimmed by 6 bases and 8 bases, with 32 bases remaining between them. CDR3 size: 19 residues. Looked up from germline, CDR1 is MNHNS and CDR2 is SASEGT.

V usage is TRBV28 and J usage is TRBJ1-1, with 9 positions matching TRBD1. Germline lookup yields CDR1 MDHEN and CDR2 SYDVKM. Trimming at V came to 2 bases and at J to 5 bases, leaving 15 bases not matched to a gene. This CDR3 is 18 amino acids long. The CDR3 here is CASSLPPGQGRGRTEAFF. CDR3 bases: TGTGCCAGCAGTTTACCTCCCGGACAGGGGAGGGGTAGGACTGAAGCTTTCTTT.

This chain links TRBV6-6 with TRBJ2-3; 8 positions agree with TRBD2. CDR3 length: 15 amino acids. CDR1 is MNHNY, CDR2 SVGAGI, per germline (reference sequence). The V segment lost 4 bases and the J segment 5 bases; nucleotides outside the gene matches: 8. DNA for the CDR3: TGTGCCAGCAGTTCGCCCGGGGGGGTGGAAGATACGCAGTATTTT. This sequence encodes CASSSPGGVEDTQYF.